This entry lists 5 T cell receptor beta chains sequenced from one sample in a study of T cell responses to AZD1222 COVID-19 vaccine (dated by TCRdb to about 2021). The library came from the immunoSEQ multiplex PCR assay. Held by TCRdb, this immuneACCESS table contains in-frame sequences only and omits some clones. Under half of the omission traces to an unresolved V gene where checked; the cause of the rest is unknown. The sample includes about 130,000 clones, with more than 70% observed a single time. The top ten clones comprise around 1.5% of the sample. Explained via the paper, the time point label denotes: baseline before first vaccination. The sample here was peripheral blood, taken on day 0 of AZD1222 vaccination. These receptors came from an adult in good health.

This chain uses TRBV2 with TRBJ2-2; 7 bases align to TRBD1. V was clipped by 11 bases and J by 0 bases; unmatched bases: 6. Germline V lookup: CDR1 SNHLY, CDR2 FYNNEI. The CDR3 spans 14 residues. CDR3 bases: TGTGCCGGACGACAGGGTCCGAACACCGGGGAGCTGTTTTTT. Translation: CAGRQGPNTGELFF.

J is TRBJ2-7 and V is TRBV6-1; TRBD1 is a possible D gene (6 bases). The CDR3 is 14 amino acids. V was clipped by 3 bases and J by 5 bases, with 14 bases between them. Per germline, CDR1 MNHNS and CDR2 SASEGT. This CDR3 reads CASSERVTGNEQYF. The CDR3 coding sequence is TGTGCCAGCAGTGAGAGAGTTACAGGGAACGAGCAGTACTTC.

The genes are TRBV11-2 and TRBJ1-5, with 9 bases aligning to TRBD1. CDR1 is SGHAT and CDR2 is FQNNGV in the germline V gene. V lost 3 bases to trimming and J lost 5 bases; unmatched junction nucleotides: 5. CDR3 length equals 15 residues. The CDR3: CASSFTGGSDQPQHF. The CDR3 region has the DNA TGTGCCAGCAGCTTTACAGGGGGCTCCGATCAGCCCCAGCATTTT.

This clone occurred once. The CDR3 sequence: CASSYSGPSGYEQYF. CDR3 bases: TGTGCCAGCAGTTACTCGGGGCCTAGCGGCTACGAGCAGTACTTC. The chain links TRBV6-5 to TRBJ2-7, with 7 bases identical to TRBD2. J was trimmed by 3 bases and V by 0 bases; bases with no gene match: 5. Germline values: CDR1 MNHEY, CDR2 SVGAGI. CDR3 length: 15 amino acids.

The rearrangement joins TRBV19 to TRBJ2-3, with 8 bases matching TRBD2. The CDR3 is 16 amino acids. The V gene's germline CDR1 is LNHDA and CDR2 SQIVND (reference sequence). The V segment lost 3 bases and the J segment 7 bases; nucleotides outside the gene matches: 12. CDR3 sequence (DNA): TGTGCCAGTAGTATCTTCCCGCGGGGGGTTAGGAATACGCAGTATTTT. Its translation is CASSIFPRGVRNTQYF.